One and the same sample provided the 16 T cell receptor beta chains below, sequenced in a study of T cell repertoires in cytomegalovirus infection. No cognate antigen is known for these TCRs. One entry per CDR3 protein, called by TCRdb with MiXCR from the reads. Among roughly 120,000 distinct CDR3 sequences, about 32% were seen once, and the ten largest hold roughly 53%. Specimen: CD8+ T cells from cultured PBMCs, collected from culture after CMV antigen stimulation. These receptors were obtained from a human donor in good health (CMV status not recorded). Some clones in this sample may be carry-over from other donors' samples.

V usage is TRBV11-2 and J usage is TRBJ2-1; 13 nucleotides match TRBD2. The CDR3 is made up of 17 amino acids. V lost 0 bases and J lost 4; bases outside the gene matches: 3. From germline, CDR1 is SGHAT and CDR2 FQNNGV. This chain's CDR3 is CASSLERTSGGYNEQFF. In DNA, the CDR3 is TGTGCCAGCAGCTTAGAACGGACTAGCGGGGGATACAATGAGCAGTTCTTC.

The rearrangement links TRBV6-2 or TRBV6-3 to TRBJ1-5; no clear D gene. V was clipped by 2 bases and J by 0 bases, with 8 bases between them. This CDR3 comprises 15 residues. Germline V gene data show CDR1 as MNHEY and CDR2 as SVGEGT. The CDR3 loop is CASSYMEYSNQPQHF. The CDR3 nucleotides read TGTGCCAGCAGTTACATGGAATATAGCAATCAGCCCCAGCATTTT.

The V and J genes are TRBV4-1 and TRBJ1-4, with a possible D match to TRBD1 (6 bases). The CDR3 runs to 17 residues. Trimming removed 0 bases at V and 2 bases at J, with 13 bases between. The germline CDR1 and CDR2 sequences are MGHRA and YSYEKL. CDR3 sequence (DNA): TGCGCCAGCAGCCAAGATGAGGGGGTAGCGACTAATGAAAAACTGTTTTTT. Its protein product is CASSQDEGVATNEKLFF.

The V call is TRBV12-3 or TRBV12-4, the J call TRBJ1-5, with 8 bases matching TRBD1. V gave up 5 bases and J gave up 7 bases; unmatched junction bases: 16. The CDR3 totals 17 residues. CDR3 DNA: TGTGCCAGCAGTCTAGAATTAGGACAGGGATGGGAACAGCCCCAGCATTTT. Translating it yields CASSLELGQGWEQPQHF.

There are a few counts of this clonotype. The rearrangement joins TRBV20-1 to TRBJ1-2, with a weak D call TRBD1 (5 bases). V lost 2 bases to trimming and J lost 3 bases, with 16 bases between them. The CDR3 sequence is 15 residues long. Germline lookup yields CDR1 DFQATT and CDR2 SNEGSKA (reference sequence). CDR3 sequence: CSARSDSNLYYGYTF. The DNA of the CDR3 is TGCAGTGCTAGATCCGACAGCAACTTGTACTATGGCTACACCTTC.

The chain employs TRBV6-5 and TRBJ1-6, with TRBD1 matching over 11 bases. Germline CDR1 is MNHEY and CDR2 is SVGAGI. The CDR3 loop spans 16 amino acids. Germline trimming cut 0 bases from V and 10 bases from J; bases unmatched to any gene: 5. The DNA of the CDR3 is TGTGCCAGCAGTTACTCCCAGGACAGGGGGCTCTCACCCCTCCACTTT. This sequence encodes CASSYSQDRGLSPLHF.

This clonotype was seen a handful of times. V and J are TRBV7-8 and TRBJ1-1; no clear D. Germline V gene sequence: CDR1 SGHVS, CDR2 FQNEAQ. Trimming took off 4 bases at V and 1 base at J, with 10 bases between the two ends. The CDR3 sequence is 14 residues long. DNA for the CDR3: TGTGCCAGCAGCTCCATTCACACGAACACTGAAGCTTTCTTT. Translated: CASSSIHTNTEAFF.

The V call is TRBV7-9, the J call TRBJ2-3; a possible D gene is TRBD1 (6 bases). V dropped 5 bases and J dropped 2 bases, with 17 bases sitting between them. Germline-derived CDR1 and CDR2 are SEHNR and FQNEAQ (reference sequence). The CDR3 totals 16 residues. The DNA of the CDR3 is TGTGCCAGCAGCCCCCCCGACAGGCCGTACACAGATACGCAGTATTTT. Protein: CASSPPDRPYTDTQYF.

This rearrangement joins TRBV7-8 to TRBJ2-3, with D tentatively TRBD1 or TRBD2 (6 bases each). The germline CDR1 and CDR2 sequences are SGHVS and FQNEAQ. Trimming took off 2 bases at V and 4 bases at J, with 16 bases between the two ends. This CDR3 spans 16 amino acids. In DNA, the CDR3 is TGTGCCAGCAGCTTAATAGGGGGGCAGAGCGCAGATACGCAGTATTTT. This sequence encodes CASSLIGGQSADTQYF.

This clonotype was detected only a few times. The chain combines TRBV7-2 with TRBJ2-5; TRBD1 is a possible D gene (6 bases). This CDR3 is 17 amino acids long. Germline lookup yields CDR1 SGHTA and CDR2 FQGNSA. The V gene lost 0 bases and the J gene lost 2 bases, with 16 bases spanning the gap. In DNA, the CDR3 is TGTGCCAGCAGCTTAGCGGTCCGGACAGAAGGGCAAGAGACCCAGTACTTC. Its protein is CASSLAVRTEGQETQYF.

This clonotype is labeled medium-sized. V usage is TRBV12-3 or TRBV12-4 and J usage is TRBJ1-2; no firm D call. V was clipped by 3 bases and J by 7 bases, with 15 bases between them. The CDR3 is 14 residues long. CDR3 in DNA: TGTGCCAGCAGTTTTGGTTGGCCCGGAGGTGGCTACACCTTC. Translating it yields CASSFGWPGGGYTF.

J is TRBJ2-5 and V is TRBV6-1, with D maybe TRBD2 (6 bases). V lost 0 bases and J 5 bases, leaving 13 bases between the germline ends. The germline gives CDR1 MNHNS, CDR2 SASEGT. The CDR3 loop spans 15 amino acids. Here the CDR3 reads CASSEARGFPETQYF. The CDR3 region has the DNA TGTGCCAGCAGTGAAGCGCGGGGCTTCCCGGAGACCCAGTACTTC.

Ten or more counts support this clonotype. This sequence joins TRBV10-3 and TRBJ2-7; D call uncertain. The CDR3 totals 14 residues. Looked up from germline, CDR1 is ENHRY and CDR2 is SYGVKD. V shed 3 bases and J shed 3 bases, with 12 bases lying between them. The CDR3 spells CAISDYDVLYEQYF. The DNA for the CDR3 is TGTGCCATCAGTGATTACGACGTCCTCTACGAGCAGTACTTC.

The rearrangement joins TRBV27 to TRBJ1-2; D not resolved. The V and J ends lost 5 bases and 4 bases respectively, with 14 bases between them. Germline loops: CDR1 MNHEY, CDR2 SMNVEV (reference sequence). The CDR3 extends over 14 amino acids. Here the CDR3 DNA reads TGTGCCAGCAGTCCCTTAACAGACGGCTATGGCTACACCTTC. It encodes CASSPLTDGYGYTF.

This chain joins TRBV29-1 and TRBJ2-7, with 13 bases identical to TRBD2. This CDR3 has 13 amino acids. Trimming removed 6 bases from V and 7 bases from J; junction bases left unmatched: 6. CDR1 and CDR2 from the germline V gene are SQVTM and ANQGSEA. DNA for the CDR3: TGCAGCGTGGGGACTAGCGGGGTATCGGAGCAGTACTTC. This sequence encodes CSVGTSGVSEQYF.

The J gene is TRBJ2-3, the V gene TRBV7-4; 8 bases are a match to TRBD2. This CDR3 region has 15 residues. Looked up from germline, CDR1 is SGHVT and CDR2 is SQSDAQ. Trimming at V came to 4 bases and at J to 1 base, leaving 4 bases not matched to a gene. DNA for the CDR3: TGTGCCAGCAGCTCCGCCGGGAGGGGCACAGATACGCAGTATTTT. Amino acid sequence: CASSSAGRGTDTQYF. Based on the CDR3 plus reference TRBV7-4 and TRBJ2-3, the full variable domain is GAGVSQSPRYKVAKRGRDVALRCDSISGHVTLYWYRQTLGQGSEVLTYSQSDAQRDKSGRPSGRFSAERPERSVSTLKIQRTEQGDSAVYLCASSSAGRGTDTQYFGPGTRLTVL.